This section outlines one T cell receptor beta chain sequence together with its context. The data were taken from a study of blood T cell repertoires in COVID-19. At the level of the study: Whether acute or convalescent, the COVID-19 samples came from the United States, Italy and Spain.

Germline assignment: CDR1 SGHNT and CDR2 YYREEE (reference sequence). The CDR3 extends over 14 amino acids. V lost 2 bases and J 2 bases, leaving 10 bases between the germline ends. The protocol was immunoSEQ multiplex PCR, while the TCRdb copy is restricted to in-frame clones and leaves out a portion. The data show around 150,000 clones, approximately 84% seen once. The receptor was isolated from a human donor in a cohort sampled during active COVID-19. Material for sequencing was peripheral blood. The chain combines TRBV5-4 with TRBJ2-5; D uncertain. The CDR3 bases are TGTGCCAGCAGCTTTTGGGCAGAGCAAGAGACCCAGTACTTC. This codes for CASSFWAEQETQYF. The variable domain in full, completed from reference TRBV5-4 and TRBJ2-5, reads ETGVTQSPTHLIKTRGQQVTLRCSSQSGHNTVSWYQQALGQGPQFIFQYYREEENGRGNFPPRFSGLQFPNYSSELNVNALELDDSALYLCASSFWAEQETQYFGPGTRLLVL.